The 27 T cell receptor beta chains below all came from one sample that was sequenced in a study of T cell repertoires in cytomegalovirus infection. TCRdb called the reads again in MiXCR, with one record for every CDR3 protein. Among some 230,000 distinct CDR3 sequences, roughly 20% were seen once, and the ten largest hold about 20%. The sequenced sample was CD8+ T cells from PBMCs. The receptor source for this set is a human donor in good health (CMV status not recorded). Some clones in this sample may be carry-over from other donors' samples.

V usage is TRBV28 and J usage is TRBJ2-3, with a possible D match to TRBD2 (6 bases). Germline assignment: CDR1 MDHEN and CDR2 SYDVKM. The CDR3 is 15 residues long. The V end lost 2 bases, the J end lost 3 bases, and 12 bases lay between the germline ends. The CDR3 nucleotides read TGTGCCAGCAGTTTAGGGTTAGCGGAGACAGATACGCAGTATTTT. Protein product: CASSLGLAETDTQYF.

The CDR3 spells CASSSRQETQYF. Written as DNA, the CDR3 is TGCGCCAGCAGCTCCCGGCAAGAGACCCAGTACTTC. The rearrangement joins TRBV5-1 to TRBJ2-5; D is unresolved. V was clipped by 3 bases and J by 2 bases, with 5 bases between them. Germline V gives CDR1 SGHRS, CDR2 YFSETQ. This CDR3 contains 12 residues.

This clonotype was observed a few times. The chain uses TRBV10-2 and TRBJ2-7; no clear D gene. CDR1 and CDR2 (germline): WSHSY, SAAADI. V was pared by 0 bases and J by 3 bases, with 3 bases between. This CDR3 contains 12 residues. The CDR3 coding sequence is TGCGCCAGCAGTGAGTCCCACTACGAGCAGTACTTC. As protein: CASSESHYEQYF.

In this sample, this clonotype turned up many times. The rearrangement joins TRBV7-6 to TRBJ2-5; 11 bases match TRBD2. Germline V lookup: CDR1 SGHVS, CDR2 FNYEAQ. J was trimmed by 2 bases and V by 7 bases; bases with no gene match: 6. CDR3 length: 15 residues. The CDR3 DNA reads TGTGCCAGCACGCTAGCGGGGGGCGGGCAAGAGACCCAGTACTTC. Its protein product is CASTLAGGGQETQYF.

In its sample, this clonotype was seen a few times. This sequence joins TRBV4-1 and TRBJ1-1; D remains unclear. V lost 1 base, J lost 6 bases, and 9 bases lay in between. This CDR3 is 13 amino acids long. Germline V gives CDR1 MGHRA, CDR2 YSYEKL. CDR3 sequence reads: CASSQGTGSEAFF. The CDR3 coding sequence is TGCGCCAGCAGCCAAGGAACCGGATCTGAAGCTTTCTTT.

The genes are TRBV15 and TRBJ1-5; D remains ambiguous. Germline CDR1 LNHNV, CDR2 YYDKDF (reference sequence). V was clipped by 11 bases and J by 1 base, with 9 bases between them. The CDR3 runs 12 residues. The CDR3 sequence is CAPTRSNQPQHF. The CDR3 nucleotides are TGTGCCCCCACAAGGAGCAATCAGCCCCAGCATTTT.

This clonotype came up a few times. V and J are TRBV7-9 and TRBJ1-1; 8 positions match TRBD1. J lost 2 bases, V lost 11 bases, and 13 bases had no gene match. CDR3 length: 15 residues. Germline V gene lookup returns CDR1 SEHNR and CDR2 FQNEAQ (reference sequence). In DNA form, the CDR3 reads TGTGCCGGAGTTCCCTGGGACAGGTATAACACTGAAGCTTTCTTT. Amino acid sequence: CAGVPWDRYNTEAFF.

This clonotype was detected only a few times. V gene TRBV11-3 combines with J gene TRBJ2-1; 7 nucleotides line up with TRBD2. V gave up 4 bases and J gave up 0 bases; unmatched junction bases: 9. Germline CDR1 is SGHNT and CDR2 is YENEEA. The CDR3 runs to 17 residues. The CDR3 spells CASSSTWGGSSYNEQFF. CDR3 bases: TGTGCCAGCAGCTCAACGTGGGGGGGAAGCTCCTACAATGAGCAGTTCTTC.

Turning to this clonotype: Just one base apart from a much larger clone, this may be a read error. The chain couples TRBV7-8 to TRBJ1-5; D is uncertain. Germline CDR1 and CDR2: SGHVS and FQNEAQ. V was cut by 3 bases and J by 0 bases, with 9 bases left in between. This CDR3 contains 15 residues. CDR3 DNA: TGTGCCAGCAGCTTGTGGGAGTATAGCAATCAGCCCCAGCATTTT. Translated, it gives CASSLWEYSNQPQHF.

The table lists this clonotype with many counts. This chain uses TRBV20-1 with TRBJ2-7; possibly TRBD2 for D (5 bases). CDR1 is DFQATT, CDR2 SNEGSKA, per germline (reference sequence). Deletions cut 0 bases from V and 6 bases from J, with 9 bases between. The CDR3 sequence is 12 residues long. The CDR3 is CSARDAGPEQYF. The CDR3 nucleotides read TGCAGTGCTAGAGATGCGGGCCCCGAGCAGTACTTC.

This sequence joins TRBV3-1 and TRBJ1-4; no reliable D call. Looked up from germline, CDR1 is LGHDT and CDR2 is YNNKEL (reference sequence). With 0 bases removed from V and 0 bases from J, the gap between germline ends came to 5 bases. The CDR3 has 15 amino acids. Written as DNA, the CDR3 is TGTGCCAGCAGCCAAGACGACTCAACTAATGAAAAACTGTTTTTT. Translating it yields CASSQDDSTNEKLFF. The full variable domain, rest sourced from reference TRBV3-1 and TRBJ1-4, is DTAVSQTPKYLVTQMGNDKSIKCEQNLGHDTMYWYKQDSKKFLKIMFSYNNKELIINETVPNRFSPKSPDKAHLNLHINSLELGDSAVYFCASSQDDSTNEKLFFGSGTQLSVL.

Many counts were recorded for this clonotype. V and J are TRBV29-1 and TRBJ1-3; unclear D gene. The CDR3 has 16 amino acids. V was clipped by 0 bases and J by 4 bases, with 16 bases between them. Looked up from germline, CDR1 is SQVTM and CDR2 is ANQGSEA. CDR3 in DNA: TGCAGCGTTGAAGAACCCCCCAGAGGGCCCGGAAACACCATATATTTT. This codes for CSVEEPPRGPGNTIYF.

This chain connects TRBV6-1 to TRBJ2-2; the D call may be TRBD1 or TRBD2 (5 bases each). CDR3 length: 16 amino acids. The germline V gene has CDR1 MNHNS and CDR2 SASEGT. The V end was cut by 5 bases, the J end by 7 bases, with 20 bases between. CDR3 coding DNA: TGTGCCAGCAGTCATCCGGGACGGACACTGTTCGGGGAGCTGTTTTTT. It specifies CASSHPGRTLFGELFF.

With respect to this clonotype: A read error may account for a junction end that differs from germline. The gene calls are TRBV29-1 and TRBJ1-1; 7 bases line up with TRBD1. CDR1 SQVTM and CDR2 ANQGSEA come from the germline V gene. The CDR3 is 12 amino acids. The chain's CDR3 is CSAQTGNPEAFF. In DNA form, the CDR3 reads TGCAGCGCTCAGACAGGGAACCCTGAAGCTTTCTTT. Based on the CDR3 plus reference TRBV29-1 and TRBJ1-1, the full variable domain is SAVISQKPSRDICQRGTSLTIQCQVDSQVTMMFWYRQQPGQSLTLIATANQGSEATYESGFVIDKFPISRPNLTFSTLTVSNMSPEDSSIYLCSAQTGNPEAFFGQGTRLTVV.

This chain links TRBV14 with TRBJ1-2, with 8 bases that match TRBD1. The germline V gene has CDR1 SGHDN and CDR2 FVKESK. The CDR3 loop spans 16 amino acids. With V trimmed by 4 bases and J by 3 bases, 10 bases remained unmatched. CDR3 region: CASSPDLGQGDYGYTF. For the CDR3, the DNA is TGTGCCAGCAGCCCGGACCTCGGACAGGGCGACTATGGCTACACCTTC.

This clonotype came up many times. This chain connects TRBV28 to TRBJ2-1; D gene uncertain. In germline, CDR1 is MDHEN, CDR2 SYDVKM. The CDR3 is made up of 15 amino acids. Trimming stripped 3 bases from V and 3 bases from J, with 12 bases between. The CDR3 DNA reads TGTGCCAGCAGTTTCGGACCAACGAACTACAATGAGCAGTTCTTC. Translating it yields CASSFGPTNYNEQFF. Using reference TRBV28 and TRBJ2-1 for the parts outside the CDR3, the full variable domain is DVKVTQSSRYLVKRTGEKVFLECVQDMDHENMFWYRQDPGLGLRLIYFSYDVKMKEKGDIPEGYSVSREKKERFSLILESASTNQTSMYLCASSFGPTNYNEQFFGPGTRLTVL.

Many counts were recorded for this clonotype. The CDR3 DNA sequence: TGTGCCACCAACAGGGCCCCCAACACCGGGGAGCTGTTTTTT. Protein product: CATNRAPNTGELFF. The genes are TRBV28 and TRBJ2-2, with TRBD1 as a possible D gene (6 bases). Trimming took off 10 bases at V and 2 bases at J, with 14 bases between the two ends. Germline values: CDR1 MDHEN, CDR2 SYDVKM. The CDR3 has 14 residues.

This clonotype was seen only a few times. The chain recombines TRBV4-1 with TRBJ2-3; D is undetermined. Germline lookup yields CDR1 MGHRA and CDR2 YSYEKL. The V end lost 1 base, the J end lost 1 base, and 9 bases lay between the germline ends. The CDR3 is 15 amino acids. CDR3 bases: TGCGCCAGCAGCCAAGTCCCCGCTGGCACAGATACGCAGTATTTT. This sequence encodes CASSQVPAGTDTQYF.

The table lists this clonotype with many counts. In nucleotides, the CDR3 is TGTGCCAGCAGCTCTCGGGGGGGCTCCTACAATGAGCAGTTCTTC. It encodes CASSSRGGSYNEQFF. The V call is TRBV7-2, the J call TRBJ2-1; 8 nucleotides agree with TRBD2. The CDR3 runs to 15 residues. Trimming took 4 bases from V and 0 from J; bases not matched to a gene: 2. Per the germline V gene, CDR1 is SGHTA and CDR2 is FQGNSA.

This chain uses TRBV29-1 with TRBJ2-6, with TRBD2 matching over 9 bases. This CDR3 contains 18 residues. The germline gives CDR1 SQVTM, CDR2 ANQGSEA. The ends lost 1 base at V and 0 bases at J; junction bases unmatched: 7. The CDR3 nucleotides read TGCAGCGTTGAAGGGGATCTAGCGGGGTCCTCTGGGGCCAACGTCCTGACTTTC. Amino acid sequence: CSVEGDLAGSSGANVLTF.

The V call is TRBV5-4, the J call TRBJ2-1; D ambiguous. This CDR3 is built from 13 residues. V was clipped by 4 bases and J by 7 bases, with 12 bases between them. From germline, CDR1 is SGHNT and CDR2 YYREEE (reference sequence). CDR3 protein: CASSGLEVNEQFF. DNA of the CDR3: TGTGCCAGCAGCGGGCTAGAGGTTAATGAGCAGTTCTTC.

To note about this clonotype: This sequence may be a read error, since a much larger clone differs from it by one base. The rearrangement joins TRBV4-1 to TRBJ1-1, with D tentatively TRBD1 (5 bases). CDR1 is MGHRA and CDR2 is YSYEKL in the germline V gene. The CDR3 is 15 residues long. CDR3 nucleotides: TGTGCCAGCAGAGAGGGACTGAGGATGAACACTGAAGCTTTCTTT. This translates into CASREGLRMNTEAFF.

This clonotype appeared many times. This rearrangement joins TRBV12-3 or TRBV12-4 to TRBJ1-5, with D possibly matching TRBD1 (6 bases). The CDR3 spans 15 residues. V was pared by 5 bases and J by 0 bases, with 11 bases between. CDR3 amino acids: CASSPWTASNQPQHF. DNA for the CDR3: TGTGCCAGCAGTCCATGGACAGCTAGCAATCAGCCCCAGCATTTT.

This clonotype has a count of ten or more. The chain recombines TRBV7-9 with TRBJ2-1; D ambiguous. Per germline, CDR1 SEHNR and CDR2 FQNEAQ (reference sequence). The germline V and J ends were trimmed by 2 bases and 12 bases, with 5 bases remaining between them. The CDR3 has 10 amino acids. The CDR3 protein is CASSLQAQFF. The CDR3 DNA reads as TGTGCCAGCAGCTTACAGGCGCAGTTCTTC.

The table lists this clonotype with a few counts. V usage is TRBV13 and J usage is TRBJ2-5, with D possibly being TRBD1 or TRBD2 (5 bases each). This CDR3 contains 15 residues. Between the trimmed V and J ends, which lost 3 bases and 3 bases, there was a span of 14 bases. The V gene's germline CDR1 is PRHDT and CDR2 FYEKMQ (reference sequence). CDR3: CASSLAGTREETQYF. CDR3 nucleotides: TGTGCCAGCAGCTTGGCCGGGACCCGGGAAGAGACCCAGTACTTC.

In regard to this clonotype: This clone may be a read error of a much larger clone one base away. The chain uses TRBV12-3 or TRBV12-4 and TRBJ2-1; TRBD2 agrees at 7 bases. This CDR3 has 15 amino acids. This CDR3 reads CANSSSGHSYNEQFF. The CDR3 DNA sequence: TGTGCCAACAGTTCTAGCGGCCACTCCTACAATGAGCAGTTCTTC.

This clonotype was seen repeatedly, ten times or more. The chain links TRBV7-8 to TRBJ2-3; 9 bases line up with TRBD2. J gave up 2 bases and V 5 bases, and 17 bases lay outside the gene matches. Per the germline V gene, CDR1 is SGHVS and CDR2 is FQNEAQ. The CDR3 runs to 19 residues. DNA of the CDR3: TGTGCCAGCAGCCCTCTGCGCGGGGGGGCTTCGAGGTCCACAGATACGCAGTATTTT. Amino acid sequence: CASSPLRGGASRSTDTQYF. The full variable domain, with the rest looked up from reference TRBV7-8 and TRBJ2-3, is GAGVSQSPRYKVAKRGQDVALRCDPISGHVSLFWYQQALGQGPEFLTYFQNEAQLDKSGLPSDRFFAERPEGSVSTLKIQRTQQEDSAVYLCASSPLRGGASRSTDTQYFGPGTRLTVL.